Listed here are 6 T cell receptor beta chains from one sample, sequenced in a study of T cell responses to AZD1222 COVID-19 vaccine. TCRdb keeps only in-frame clones here, not all; method: immunoSEQ multiplex PCR. The sample lists 95,000 to 150,000 clones; roughly 90% were seen once. This material consisted of peripheral blood, taken 28 days after the second AZD1222 dose. These receptors all come from an adult who received the AZD1222 COVID-19 vaccine.

This rearrangement joins TRBV7-8 to TRBJ1-4, with 7 bases matching TRBD1. The CDR3 is made up of 15 amino acids. With V trimmed by 5 bases and J by 7 bases, 10 bases remained unmatched. Germline CDR1 is SGHVS and CDR2 is FQNEAQ. The CDR3 bases are TGTGCCAGCAGCCCTGGAGACAGGGAAGGTGAAAAACTGTTTTTT. It codes for CASSPGDREGEKLFF.

This chain connects TRBV13 to TRBJ2-5; 8 positions agree with TRBD2. Germline-derived CDR1 and CDR2 are PRHDT and FYEKMQ (reference sequence). The CDR3 is 17 residues long. V shed 5 bases and J 5 bases; nucleotides not matched to a gene: 16. The CDR3 sequence: CASSRRLAGRDGETQYF. In DNA, the CDR3 is TGTGCCAGCAGCCGGCGGCTAGCGGGCAGAGACGGTGAGACCCAGTACTTC.

This chain links TRBV5-1 with TRBJ2-1; TRBD2 aligns across 15 bases. Trimming cost V 4 bases and J 7 bases; bases outside gene matches: 6. The CDR3 is 16 residues long. Looked up from germline, CDR1 is SGHRS and CDR2 is YFSETQ. CDR3 bases: TGCGCCAGCAGCCTAGGACTAGCGGGAGGGCTTAATGAGCAGTTCTTC. Protein sequence: CASSLGLAGGLNEQFF.

This clone was seen just once. The gene calls are TRBV24-1 and TRBJ2-7; TRBD1 aligns across 8 bases. Germline V lookup: CDR1 KGHDR, CDR2 SFDVKD. The V segment lost 3 bases and the J segment 3 bases; nucleotides outside the gene matches: 0. The CDR3 totals 13 residues. Written as DNA, the CDR3 is TGTGCCACCAGTGATACAGGGGGCTACGAGCAGTACTTC. This codes for CATSDTGGYEQYF.

The CDR3 DNA sequence: TGCAGTGCTAGACTCCCAGATACGCAGTATTTT. Its translation: CSARLPDTQYF. V usage is TRBV20-1 and J usage is TRBJ2-3; no definite D call. CDR3 size: 11 residues. The germline V and J ends were trimmed by 2 bases and 4 bases, with 4 bases remaining between them. Germline lookup yields CDR1 DFQATT and CDR2 SNEGSKA (reference sequence).

The chain has TRBV3-1 (or the pseudogene TRBV3-2) and TRBJ1-3, with TRBD1 matching over 7 bases. Germline CDR1 and CDR2: LGHDT and YNNKEL (reference sequence). The V gene end was trimmed by 4 bases and the J gene end by 2 bases; junction bases not matched to a gene: 2. The CDR3 totals 14 residues. CDR3 bases: TGTGCCAGCAGCCCTGGGACAGCTGGAAACACCATATATTTT. Its protein is CASSPGTAGNTIYF.